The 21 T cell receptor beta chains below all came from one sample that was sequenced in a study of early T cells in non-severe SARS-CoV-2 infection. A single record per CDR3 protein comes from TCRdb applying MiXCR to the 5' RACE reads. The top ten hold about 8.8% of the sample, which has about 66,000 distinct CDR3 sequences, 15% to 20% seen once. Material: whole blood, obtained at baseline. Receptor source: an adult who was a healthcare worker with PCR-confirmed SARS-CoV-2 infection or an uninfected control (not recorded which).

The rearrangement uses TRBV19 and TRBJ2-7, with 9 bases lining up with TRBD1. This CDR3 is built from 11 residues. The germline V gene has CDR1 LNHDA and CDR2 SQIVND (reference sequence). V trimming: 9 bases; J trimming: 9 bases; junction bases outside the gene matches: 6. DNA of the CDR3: TGTGCCAGCCGGGACAGGGCCGGGCAGTACTTC. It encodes CASRDRAGQYF.

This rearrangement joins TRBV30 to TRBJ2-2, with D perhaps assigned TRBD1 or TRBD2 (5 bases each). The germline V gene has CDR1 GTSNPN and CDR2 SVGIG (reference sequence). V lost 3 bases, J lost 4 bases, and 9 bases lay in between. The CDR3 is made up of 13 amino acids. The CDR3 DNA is TGTGCCTGGAGATCAGGGACCACCGGGGAGCTGTTTTTT. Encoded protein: CAWRSGTTGELFF.

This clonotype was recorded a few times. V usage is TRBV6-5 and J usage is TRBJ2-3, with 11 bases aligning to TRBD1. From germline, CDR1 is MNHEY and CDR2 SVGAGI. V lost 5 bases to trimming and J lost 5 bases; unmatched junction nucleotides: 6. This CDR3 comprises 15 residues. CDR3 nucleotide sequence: TGTGCCAGCAGTCGGGACAGGGGGTTTAGAGATACGCAGTATTTT. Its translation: CASSRDRGFRDTQYF.

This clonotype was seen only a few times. The CDR3 DNA sequence: TGTGCCAGCAGCTTAAGGGCAGGTCCCACTTTGGGGCAGTACTTC. It yields the protein CASSLRAGPTLGQYF. This sequence joins TRBV7-2 and TRBJ2-7, with D unclear. Trimming removed 2 bases from V and 9 bases from J, with 20 bases in between. Germline-derived CDR1 and CDR2 are SGHTA and FQGNSA. The CDR3 has 15 residues.

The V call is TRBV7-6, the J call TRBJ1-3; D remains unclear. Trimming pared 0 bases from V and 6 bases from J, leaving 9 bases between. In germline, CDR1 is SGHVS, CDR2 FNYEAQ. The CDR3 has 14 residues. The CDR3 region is CASSLAMHENTIYF. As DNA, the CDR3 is TGTGCCAGCAGCTTAGCGATGCATGAAAACACCATATATTTT.

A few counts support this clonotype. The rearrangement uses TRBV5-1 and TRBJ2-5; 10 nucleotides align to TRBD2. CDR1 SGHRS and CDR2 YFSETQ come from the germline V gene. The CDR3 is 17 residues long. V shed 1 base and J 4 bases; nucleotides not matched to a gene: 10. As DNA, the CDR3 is TGCGCCAGCAGCTTGCCCGCGGGGACTAGCGAGGCAGAGACCCAGTACTTC. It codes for CASSLPAGTSEAETQYF.

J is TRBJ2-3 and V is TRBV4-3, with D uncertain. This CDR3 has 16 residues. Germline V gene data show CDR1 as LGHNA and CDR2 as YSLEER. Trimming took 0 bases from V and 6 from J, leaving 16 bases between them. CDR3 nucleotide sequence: TGCGCCAGCAGCCAAGATTGGTCGAGCCCCCGGGATACGCAGTATTTT. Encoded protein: CASSQDWSSPRDTQYF.

Written as DNA, the CDR3 is TGCGCCAGCAGCCCGTCGACTAGCACAGATACGCAGTATTTT. Its translation is CASSPSTSTDTQYF. The chain combines TRBV4-3 with TRBJ2-3, with D uncertain. CDR1 and CDR2 (germline): LGHNA, YSLEER. The CDR3 has 14 amino acids. Trimming cost V 4 bases and J 0 bases, with 8 bases left between them.

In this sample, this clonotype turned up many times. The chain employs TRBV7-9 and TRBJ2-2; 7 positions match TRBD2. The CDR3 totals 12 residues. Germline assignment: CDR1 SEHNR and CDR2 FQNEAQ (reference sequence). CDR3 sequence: CAATSSTGELFF. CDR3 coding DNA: TGTGCGGCGACTAGCTCCACCGGGGAGCTGTTTTTT. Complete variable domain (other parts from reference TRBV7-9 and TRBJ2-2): DTGVSQNPRHKITKRGQNVTFRCDPISEHNRLYWYRQTLGQGPEFLTYFQNEAQLEKSRLLSDRFSAERPKGSFSTLEIQRTEQGDSAMYLCAATSSTGELFFGEGSRLTVL.

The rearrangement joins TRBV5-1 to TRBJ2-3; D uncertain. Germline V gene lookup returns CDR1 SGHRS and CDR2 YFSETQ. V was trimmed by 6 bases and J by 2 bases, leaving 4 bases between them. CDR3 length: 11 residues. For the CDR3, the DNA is TGCGCCAGCACGAACACAGATACGCAGTATTTT. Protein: CASTNTDTQYF.

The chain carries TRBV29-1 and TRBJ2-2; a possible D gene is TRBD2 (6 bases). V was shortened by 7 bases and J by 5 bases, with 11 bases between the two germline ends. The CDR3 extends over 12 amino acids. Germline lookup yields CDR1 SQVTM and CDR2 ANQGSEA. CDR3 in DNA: TGCAGCGCCCGGAGGGTAACCGGGGAGCTGTTTTTT. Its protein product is CSARRVTGELFF.

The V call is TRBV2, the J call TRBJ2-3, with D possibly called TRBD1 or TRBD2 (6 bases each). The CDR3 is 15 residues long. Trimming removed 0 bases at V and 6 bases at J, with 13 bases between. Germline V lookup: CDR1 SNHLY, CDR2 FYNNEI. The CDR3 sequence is CASSEAGGRGDTQYF. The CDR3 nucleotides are TGTGCCAGCAGTGAAGCCGGGGGCCGCGGTGATACGCAGTATTTT.

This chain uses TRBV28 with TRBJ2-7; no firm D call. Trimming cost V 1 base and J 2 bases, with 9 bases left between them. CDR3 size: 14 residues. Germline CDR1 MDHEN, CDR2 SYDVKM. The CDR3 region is CASSLFDRPYEQYF. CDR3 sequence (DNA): TGTGCCAGCAGTTTATTCGACCGCCCCTACGAGCAGTACTTC.

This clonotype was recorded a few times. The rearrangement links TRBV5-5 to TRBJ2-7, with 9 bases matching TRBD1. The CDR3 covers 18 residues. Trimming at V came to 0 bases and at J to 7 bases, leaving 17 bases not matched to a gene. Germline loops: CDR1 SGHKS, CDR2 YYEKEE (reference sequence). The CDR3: CASSLVPGQGPKVWEQYF. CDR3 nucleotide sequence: TGTGCCAGCAGCTTGGTCCCGGGACAGGGACCCAAAGTATGGGAGCAGTACTTC. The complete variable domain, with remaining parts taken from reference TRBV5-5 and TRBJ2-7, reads DAGVTQSPTHLIKTRGQQVTLRCSPISGHKSVSWYQQVLGQGPQFIFQYYEKEERGRGNFPDRFSARQFPNYSSELNVNALLLGDSALYLCASSLVPGQGPKVWEQYFGPGTRLTVT.

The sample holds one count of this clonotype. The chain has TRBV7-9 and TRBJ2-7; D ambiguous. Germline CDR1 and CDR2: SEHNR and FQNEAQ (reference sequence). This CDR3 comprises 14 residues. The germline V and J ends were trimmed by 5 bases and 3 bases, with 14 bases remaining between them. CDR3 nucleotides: TGTGCCAGCAGCCAATCCGACAAGAACTACGAGCAGTACTTC. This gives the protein CASSQSDKNYEQYF.

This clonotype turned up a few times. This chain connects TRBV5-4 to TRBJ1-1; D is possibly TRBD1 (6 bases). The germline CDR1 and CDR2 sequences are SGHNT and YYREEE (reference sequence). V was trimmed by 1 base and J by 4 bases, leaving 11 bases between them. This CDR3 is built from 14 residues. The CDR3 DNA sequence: TGTGCCAGCAGCTTGCGGGGGCGCGGCACTGAAGCTTTCTTT. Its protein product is CASSLRGRGTEAFF. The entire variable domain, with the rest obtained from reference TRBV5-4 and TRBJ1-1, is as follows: ETGVTQSPTHLIKTRGQQVTLRCSSQSGHNTVSWYQQALGQGPQFIFQYYREEENGRGNFPPRFSGLQFPNYSSELNVNALELDDSALYLCASSLRGRGTEAFFGQGTRLTVV.

In nucleotides, the CDR3 is TGCAGTGCCCCAACGACAGGACAAGAGACCCAGTACTTC. Translated, it gives CSAPTTGQETQYF. The gene calls are TRBV20-1 and TRBJ2-5, with D maybe TRBD1 (6 bases). Germline CDR1 and CDR2: DFQATT and SNEGSKA (reference sequence). Trimming left V 6 bases short and J 2 bases short, with 13 bases between. CDR3 size: 13 residues.

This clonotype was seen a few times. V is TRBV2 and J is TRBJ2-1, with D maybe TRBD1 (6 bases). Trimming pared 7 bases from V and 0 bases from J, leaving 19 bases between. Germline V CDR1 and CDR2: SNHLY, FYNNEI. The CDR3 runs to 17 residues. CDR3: CASTRQTGLSSYNEQFF. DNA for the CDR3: TGTGCCAGCACGAGACAAACAGGGTTATCCTCCTACAATGAGCAGTTCTTC.

The CDR3: CASSLGPPGTGSTSPLHF. DNA for the CDR3: TGTGCCAGCAGCTTGGGGCCCCCGGGGACAGGGTCGACTTCACCCCTCCACTTT. The chain is built from TRBV5-6 and TRBJ1-6; 9 bases match TRBD1. V lost 0 bases and J lost 9; bases outside the gene matches: 13. The CDR3 runs to 18 residues. The germline gives CDR1 SGHDT, CDR2 YYEEEE.

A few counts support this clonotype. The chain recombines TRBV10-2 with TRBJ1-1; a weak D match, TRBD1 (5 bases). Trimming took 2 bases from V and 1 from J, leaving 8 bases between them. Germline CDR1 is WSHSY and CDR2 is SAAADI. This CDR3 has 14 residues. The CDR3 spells CASSEGAGNTEAFF. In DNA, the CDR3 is TGCGCCAGCAGTGAGGGGGCGGGGAACACTGAAGCTTTCTTT.

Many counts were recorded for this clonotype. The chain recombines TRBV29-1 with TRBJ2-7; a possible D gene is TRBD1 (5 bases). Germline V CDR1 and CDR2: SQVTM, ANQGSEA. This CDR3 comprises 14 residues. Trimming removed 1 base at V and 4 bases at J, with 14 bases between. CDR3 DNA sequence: TGCAGCGTTGAAGTGACAGACAGTAGATACGAGCAGTACTTC. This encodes CSVEVTDSRYEQYF.